The 29 T cell receptor beta chains presented below share a single source sample, sequenced in a study of shared clonotypes between healthy human individuals. Only CD45RO-negative cells positively selected for CCR7 counted as naive CD8 cells, so terminally differentiated effector memory CD45RA+ cells were excluded. Measured with immunoSEQ multiplex PCR; TCRdb has only the in-frame clones, and not every one. Among about 580,000 clones listed, more than 95% were seen once. Source material: naive CD8+ T cells sorted from blood. The receptors derive from a man aged 25 to 40 in good health.

The chain is built from TRBV29-1 and TRBJ2-2; D ambiguous. The CDR3 sequence is 13 residues long. The germline CDR1 and CDR2 sequences are SQVTM and ANQGSEA. V was pared by 7 bases and J by 0 bases, with 9 bases between. The CDR3 loop reads CSALNSNTGELFF. The DNA of the CDR3 is TGCAGCGCCCTAAATTCGAACACCGGGGAGCTGTTTTTT.

This clone has just one count. This sequence joins TRBV29-1 and TRBJ1-2; possibly TRBD1 for D (5 bases). V lost 2 bases, J lost 2 bases, and 15 bases lay in between. This CDR3 region has 15 residues. Germline V gene lookup returns CDR1 SQVTM and CDR2 ANQGSEA. The CDR3, as DNA: TGCAGCGTTGAATGGCAGGGCAACCTCAACTATGGCTACACCTTC. Its translation is CSVEWQGNLNYGYTF.

CDR3 region: CASSPSGQDGTEAFF. Written as DNA, the CDR3 is TGTGCCAGCTCACCCTCCGGACAGGACGGCACTGAAGCTTTCTTT. The chain has TRBV18 and TRBJ1-1; 7 nucleotides agree with TRBD1. Trimming removed 3 bases from V and 4 bases from J; junction bases left unmatched: 8. Per the germline V gene, CDR1 is KGHSH and CDR2 is LQKENI. The CDR3 has 15 residues.

V and J are TRBV27 and TRBJ2-1; D may be TRBD1 (6 bases). V was trimmed by 2 bases and J by 8 bases, leaving 16 bases between them. The CDR3 covers 15 residues. Germline values: CDR1 MNHEY, CDR2 SMNVEV (reference sequence). Written as DNA, the CDR3 is TGTGCCAGCAGTTTACGGGACACTACCACTGATGAGCAGTTCTTC. Translation: CASSLRDTTTDEQFF.

The chain employs TRBV5-6 and TRBJ1-2; D not resolved. Germline loops: CDR1 SGHDT, CDR2 YYEEEE. The CDR3 length is 14 residues. Trimming cost V 0 bases and J 8 bases, with 14 bases left between them. The CDR3 DNA reads TGTGCCAGCAGCTTGGGTGGCAACGGCCAAGGCTACACCTTC. Its translation: CASSLGGNGQGYTF.

The rearrangement joins TRBV27 to TRBJ2-1; D is possibly TRBD2 (6 bases). This CDR3 is 14 amino acids long. Trimming pared 2 bases from V and 4 bases from J, leaving 9 bases between. Germline CDR1 is MNHEY and CDR2 is SMNVEV (reference sequence). CDR3 protein: CASSLLATYNEQFF. The CDR3 coding sequence is TGTGCCAGCAGTTTACTAGCGACGTACAATGAGCAGTTCTTC.

The chain joins TRBV2 to TRBJ2-3; TRBD2 is a possible D gene (6 bases). V lost 8 bases and J 11 bases, leaving 11 bases between the germline ends. The CDR3 spans 10 residues. Germline-derived CDR1 and CDR2 are SNHLY and FYNNEI. The CDR3 nucleotides read TGTGCCAGCGCCGGGACTTTGCAGTATTTT. It yields the protein CASAGTLQYF.

The V and J genes are TRBV28 and TRBJ1-1; D may be TRBD1 (6 bases). Germline V lookup: CDR1 MDHEN, CDR2 SYDVKM. The CDR3 length is 13 residues. V was pared by 5 bases and J by 1 base, with 8 bases between. The CDR3 DNA reads as TGTGCCAGCAGTATGACAGGGAACACTGAAGCTTTCTTT. Its translation is CASSMTGNTEAFF.

This chain connects TRBV28 to TRBJ2-5; TRBD1 aligns across 9 bases. CDR1 and CDR2 (germline): MDHEN, SYDVKM. V lost 6 bases to trimming and J lost 5 bases; unmatched junction nucleotides: 10. CDR3 length: 15 residues. The CDR3 DNA follows: TGTGCCAGCAGGTCCGGGACAGGGATCTTGGAGACCCAGTACTTC. Translation gives CASRSGTGILETQYF.

This clone was counted once. The chain recombines TRBV12-5 with TRBJ2-2; D tentatively reads TRBD1 or TRBD2 (6 bases each). Looked up from germline, CDR1 is LGHNT and CDR2 is FRNRAP. The CDR3 has 14 residues. Trimming removed 5 bases at V and 6 bases at J, with 13 bases between. The CDR3 region is CASGIYREAGELFF. The CDR3 DNA follows: TGTGCTAGTGGTATATACAGGGAGGCCGGGGAGCTGTTTTTT.

This sequence joins TRBV27 and TRBJ2-7; D ambiguous. Trimming took 0 bases from V and 3 from J, leaving 6 bases between them. The length of the CDR3 is 13 residues. CDR1 is MNHEY and CDR2 is SMNVEV in the germline V gene (reference sequence). The CDR3 sequence is CASSLSDVYEQYF. CDR3 coding DNA: TGTGCCAGCAGTTTATCGGACGTCTACGAGCAGTACTTC.

With regard to this clone: Other DNA sequences in this specimen translate into the identical CDR3. The V gene is TRBV27, the J gene TRBJ2-7, with D unclear. This CDR3 is 14 amino acids long. Germline CDR1 MNHEY, CDR2 SMNVEV (reference sequence). The V end lost 5 bases, the J end lost 0 bases, and 11 bases lay between the germline ends. The CDR3 is CASSLGRSSYEQYF. CDR3 sequence (DNA): TGTGCCAGCAGTCTTGGACGGTCCTCCTACGAGCAGTACTTC.

The chain combines TRBV15 with TRBJ2-5; 13 nucleotides match TRBD2. This CDR3 comprises 20 residues. V lost 1 base, J lost 2 bases, and 13 bases stayed unmatched. Germline V gives CDR1 LNHNV, CDR2 YYDKDF (reference sequence). The CDR3 bases are TGTGCCACCAGCAGAGGGGAACTAGCGGGAGGGCCAAGTGGGCAAGAGACCCAGTACTTC. Translated, it gives CATSRGELAGGPSGQETQYF.

The chain joins TRBV15 to TRBJ2-7; D is possibly TRBD1 or TRBD2 (5 bases each). Deletions cut 0 bases from V and 5 bases from J, with 20 bases between. Germline CDR1 is LNHNV and CDR2 is YYDKDF (reference sequence). CDR3 size: 17 residues. The CDR3 loop is CATSRDHRGRPAHEQYF. The CDR3 DNA reads as TGTGCCACCAGCAGAGATCACCGGGGACGCCCTGCCCACGAGCAGTACTTC.

The gene calls are TRBV6-6 and TRBJ2-1, with TRBD2 matching over 7 bases. From germline, CDR1 is MNHNY and CDR2 SVGAGI (reference sequence). This CDR3 region has 15 residues. J lost 6 bases, V lost 6 bases, and 11 bases had no gene match. CDR3 protein: CASSPSVGGANEQFF. The CDR3 nucleotides are TGTGCCAGCAGCCCTTCGGTGGGAGGGGCCAATGAGCAGTTCTTC.

V usage is TRBV10-3 and J usage is TRBJ1-5; D unclear. The germline V and J ends were trimmed by 3 bases and 7 bases, with 13 bases remaining between them. The CDR3 length is 14 residues. Germline assignment: CDR1 ENHRY and CDR2 SYGVKD. DNA of the CDR3: TGTGCCATCAGTGAAGGAGGGTTGGGACAGCCCCAGCATTTT. It yields the protein CAISEGGLGQPQHF.

The chain uses TRBV11-3 and TRBJ2-7; D assignment may be TRBD1 or TRBD2 (5 bases each). The CDR3 covers 14 residues. Germline CDR1 SGHNT, CDR2 YENEEA. Trimming removed 1 base at V and 1 base at J, with 8 bases between. The CDR3 protein is CASSLAGASYEQYF. CDR3 DNA sequence: TGTGCCAGCAGCTTAGCCGGGGCATCCTACGAGCAGTACTTC.

The rearrangement joins TRBV11-3 to TRBJ2-7; 15 bases are a match to TRBD2. The CDR3 has 16 amino acids. Germline assignment: CDR1 SGHNT and CDR2 YENEEA. J was trimmed by 5 bases and V by 5 bases; bases with no gene match: 7. The CDR3 region is CASSLGLAGGPHEQYF. CDR3 bases: TGTGCCAGCAGCCTCGGACTAGCGGGAGGGCCCCACGAGCAGTACTTC.

The V and J genes are TRBV11-3 and TRBJ2-3, with 7 bases aligning to TRBD2. From germline, CDR1 is SGHNT and CDR2 YENEEA. V was pared by 4 bases and J by 6 bases, with 10 bases of the junction left unmatched. The CDR3 length is 15 residues. This chain's CDR3 is CASSSREVQIDTQYF. DNA of the CDR3: TGTGCCAGCAGCTCCCGGGAGGTCCAGATTGATACGCAGTATTTT.

The rearrangement uses TRBV29-1 and TRBJ2-1; D not certain. Germline values: CDR1 SQVTM, CDR2 ANQGSEA. Trimming left V 0 bases short and J 0 bases short, with 9 bases between. The CDR3 consists of 15 residues. CDR3 protein: CSVEDRRSSYNEQFF. The CDR3 nucleotides read TGCAGCGTTGAAGACCGTAGGAGCTCCTACAATGAGCAGTTCTTC.

The chain carries TRBV7-9 and TRBJ2-7; D might be TRBD1 (5 bases). Germline CDR1 SEHNR, CDR2 FQNEAQ (reference sequence). The CDR3 length is 17 residues. Between the trimmed V and J ends, which lost 4 bases and 3 bases, there was a span of 22 bases. CDR3 DNA sequence: TGTGCCAGCAGCTCCCTATCCGCAGGGTCCGCCTTCTACGAGCAGTACTTC. It translates to CASSSLSAGSAFYEQYF.

The genes are TRBV11-2 and TRBJ2-1; 8 nucleotides align to TRBD1. The germline V gene encodes CDR1 SGHAT and CDR2 FQNNGV. The CDR3 is made up of 16 amino acids. V gave up 4 bases and J gave up 1 base; unmatched junction bases: 6. Written as DNA, the CDR3 is TGTGCCAGCAGCTCGACAGGGGTCCAGTCCTACAATGAGCAGTTCTTC. Its translation is CASSSTGVQSYNEQFF.

The chain uses TRBV29-1 and TRBJ2-2, with D possibly matching TRBD1 (5 bases). CDR1 and CDR2 (germline): SQVTM, ANQGSEA. The CDR3 totals 11 residues. Trimming removed 7 bases at V and 7 bases at J, with 10 bases between. The CDR3 is CSATEFGELFF. The CDR3 DNA follows: TGCAGCGCGACAGAATTCGGGGAGCTGTTTTTT.

V gene TRBV11-2 combines with J gene TRBJ2-1; D not certain. Trimming cost V 1 base and J 0 bases, with 7 bases left between them. The CDR3 extends over 15 amino acids. The germline V gene has CDR1 SGHAT and CDR2 FQNNGV. The CDR3 DNA follows: TGTGCCAGCAGCTTAGCTGCCGGCTCCTACAATGAGCAGTTCTTC. This translates into CASSLAAGSYNEQFF.

V and J are TRBV7-9 and TRBJ1-1; D possibly corresponds to TRBD1 (5 bases). The CDR3 runs to 14 residues. CDR1 is SEHNR and CDR2 is FQNEAQ in the germline V gene (reference sequence). Trimming removed 5 bases from V and 2 bases from J, with 12 bases in between. The CDR3 region is CASSPVGGNTEAFF. The CDR3 DNA is TGTGCCAGCAGCCCTGTGGGGGGAAACACTGAAGCTTTCTTT.

The chain couples TRBV5-4 to TRBJ1-1; 9 nucleotides match TRBD1. The CDR3 totals 14 residues. The V segment lost 3 bases and the J segment 6 bases; nucleotides outside the gene matches: 6. Per the germline V gene, CDR1 is SGHNT and CDR2 is YYREEE (reference sequence). CDR3 sequence reads: CASSSGTGKAEAFF. The CDR3 DNA is TGTGCCAGCAGCTCCGGGACAGGGAAGGCTGAAGCTTTCTTT.

The CDR3: CASSQDGTSDNEQFF. The CDR3 DNA reads as TGCGCCAGCAGCCAAGATGGGACTAGCGACAATGAGCAGTTCTTC. This chain joins TRBV4-1 and TRBJ2-1; 10 bases align to TRBD2. The CDR3 length is 15 residues. Germline trimming cut 0 bases from V and 5 bases from J; bases unmatched to any gene: 1. Looked up from germline, CDR1 is MGHRA and CDR2 is YSYEKL.

This CDR3 is CASSLDSGELFF. CDR3 in DNA: TGTGCCAGCAGCTTAGATAGCGGGGAGCTGTTTTTT. J is TRBJ2-2 and V is TRBV11-3; D is ambiguous. The length of the CDR3 is 12 residues. Germline CDR1 is SGHNT and CDR2 is YENEEA. Trimming removed 0 bases at V and 7 bases at J, with 3 bases between.

The chain's CDR3 is CSVESGIYGYTF. The DNA for the CDR3 is TGCAGCGTTGAATCCGGAATCTATGGCTACACCTTC. V usage is TRBV29-1 and J usage is TRBJ1-2, with unresolved D. The germline V gene encodes CDR1 SQVTM and CDR2 ANQGSEA. This CDR3 has 12 amino acids. Deletions cut 2 bases from V and 4 bases from J, with 8 bases between.